What follows describes a single T cell receptor (beta chain). The deep-level immunoSEQ assay was used. Every subset had its genomic DNA shared out evenly among several immunoSEQ plates. The method was immunoSEQ multiplex PCR; TCRdb's version includes in-frame clones alone and lacks a portion of them. The sample lists about 480,000 clones; 75% to 80% were seen once. Germline trimming cut 3 bases from V and 3 bases from J; bases unmatched to any gene: 12. The CDR3 runs 17 residues. Germline-derived CDR1 and CDR2 are SGDLS and YYNGEE. Study donors comprised healthy, HIV-negative adults devoid of recent acute infection or vaccination. Extraction of genomic DNA in unsorted samples used 100 million or so PBMCs. The sample originates from a study of shared clonotypes between healthy human individuals.

This chain links TRBV9 with TRBJ2-1; 7 positions match TRBD2. This TCR was recovered from a woman aged 40 to 50 in good health. Some clones in this sample may be carry-over from other donors' samples. The sequenced sample was PBMCs. The DNA for the CDR3 is TGTGCCAGCAGCGAAGACCCGGCGGGAGCTCTCTACAATGAGCAGTTCTTC. It is translated as CASSEDPAGALYNEQFF.